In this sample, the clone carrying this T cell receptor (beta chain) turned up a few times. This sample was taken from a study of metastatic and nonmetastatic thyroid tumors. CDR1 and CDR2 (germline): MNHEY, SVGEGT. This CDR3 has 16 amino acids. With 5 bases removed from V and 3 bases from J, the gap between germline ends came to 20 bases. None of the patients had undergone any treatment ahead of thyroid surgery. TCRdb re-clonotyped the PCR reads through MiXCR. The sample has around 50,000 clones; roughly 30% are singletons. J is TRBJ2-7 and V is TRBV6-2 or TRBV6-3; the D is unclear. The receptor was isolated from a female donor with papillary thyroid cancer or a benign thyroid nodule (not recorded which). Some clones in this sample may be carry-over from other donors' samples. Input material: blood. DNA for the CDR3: TGTGCCAGCAGTGGGCGCTTGGGGTTCGGTGTCTACGAGCAGTACTTC. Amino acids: CASSGRLGFGVYEQYF.